Below are 17 T cell receptor beta chains sequenced from a single sample in a study of blood T cell repertoires in COVID-19. The table came from immunoSEQ multiplex PCR; TCRdb's copy has only in-frame clones and leaves some out. The repertoire includes about 100,000 clones, just over 85% of them detected once, and 5% sits in the top ten. What was sequenced was peripheral blood. The source is a human donor in a cohort sampled during active COVID-19.

This clone was seen only a few times. This chain links TRBV5-1 with TRBJ1-1; D may be TRBD1 (6 bases). Germline-derived CDR1 and CDR2 are SGHRS and YFSETQ. The CDR3 covers 13 residues. With 8 bases removed from V and 4 bases from J, the gap between germline ends came to 15 bases. CDR3 amino acids: CASSREGGTEAFF. The CDR3, as DNA: TGCGCCAGTTCGCGCGAAGGGGGCACTGAAGCTTTCTTT.

The chain links TRBV3-1 (or the pseudogene TRBV3-2) to TRBJ1-2, with D possibly matching TRBD1 (6 bases). Germline lookup yields CDR1 LGHDT and CDR2 YNNKEL (reference sequence). Deletions cut 0 bases from V and 7 bases from J, with 12 bases between. CDR3 size: 14 residues. CDR3 DNA: TGTGCCAGCAGCCAAGAGGGGGCAGTAGGTGGCTACACCTTC. Protein product: CASSQEGAVGGYTF.

V is TRBV19 and J is TRBJ2-3, with 11 bases lining up with TRBD2. V was pared by 6 bases and J by 5 bases, with 4 bases of the junction left unmatched. Germline V gene lookup returns CDR1 LNHDA and CDR2 SQIVND (reference sequence). The CDR3 has 14 residues. The CDR3 nucleotides read TGTGCCAGTAGAATTAGCGGGAGGGTAGATACGCAGTATTTT. This translates into CASRISGRVDTQYF.

This sequence joins TRBV13 and TRBJ1-1, with a tentative D call TRBD1 (6 bases). The germline V gene has CDR1 PRHDT and CDR2 FYEKMQ (reference sequence). The CDR3 extends over 15 amino acids. Between the trimmed V and J ends, which lost 5 bases and 4 bases, there was a span of 17 bases. CDR3 sequence (DNA): TGTGCCAGCAGCCCGACCACAGGGTTGAGCACTGAAGCTTTCTTT. Translated: CASSPTTGLSTEAFF.

This clone was recorded once. This chain joins TRBV9 and TRBJ1-6, with D maybe TRBD1 (6 bases). From germline, CDR1 is SGDLS and CDR2 YYNGEE. V dropped 7 bases and J dropped 8 bases, with 16 bases sitting between them. The CDR3 extends over 14 amino acids. The CDR3 loop reads CASDRRGGDSPLHF. DNA of the CDR3: TGTGCCAGCGACCGGAGGGGGGGGGATTCACCCCTCCACTTT.

The V gene is TRBV24-1, the J gene TRBJ2-1, with 8 bases aligning to TRBD2. The CDR3 totals 14 residues. With 7 bases clipped from V and 0 bases from J, the junction kept 1 base outside the gene matches. The germline V gene has CDR1 KGHDR and CDR2 SFDVKD. The CDR3 loop reads CATRAGGSYNEQFF. The CDR3 DNA is TGTGCCACCAGGGCGGGAGGCTCCTACAATGAGCAGTTCTTC.

CDR3 loop: CASTQTGVTEAFF. The CDR3 DNA sequence: TGTGCCAGCACTCAGACAGGGGTCACTGAAGCTTTCTTT. The gene calls are TRBV6-6 and TRBJ1-1; 8 bases fit TRBD1. The J segment lost 4 bases and the V segment lost 7 bases, leaving 5 bases of the junction unmatched. Germline-derived CDR1 and CDR2 are MNHNY and SVGAGI (reference sequence). The CDR3 totals 13 residues.

This clone showed up just once. The CDR3 bases are TGTGCCAGTAGCACAGGGGGCAGTGGCTACACCTTC. It is translated as CASSTGGSGYTF. The V and J genes are TRBV19 and TRBJ1-2; 9 bases agree with TRBD1. This CDR3 has 12 residues. Losses at the gene ends were 6 bases for V and 7 bases for J; bases not matched to a gene: 3. CDR1 is LNHDA, CDR2 SQIVND, per germline (reference sequence).

The chain uses TRBV19 and TRBJ1-1, with a weak D call TRBD1 (5 bases). V was cut by 0 bases and J by 5 bases, with 13 bases left in between. CDR3 length equals 15 residues. CDR1 is LNHDA, CDR2 SQIVND, per germline (reference sequence). CDR3 nucleotides: TGTGCCAGTAGTATAGATCGGGCAGGGTTGACTGAAGCTTTCTTT. This sequence encodes CASSIDRAGLTEAFF.

The CDR3 sequence is CASSLERQGYTF. CDR3 sequence (DNA): TGTGCCAGCAGCTTGGAGCGCCAAGGCTACACCTTC. The rearrangement uses TRBV5-4 and TRBJ1-2, with D unclear. The CDR3 is 12 amino acids. Germline V gene data show CDR1 as SGHNT and CDR2 as YYREEE (reference sequence). Trimming pared 0 bases from V and 8 bases from J, leaving 8 bases between.

V and J are TRBV2 and TRBJ2-5, with D possibly being TRBD2 (6 bases). CDR3 size: 17 residues. Germline CDR1 SNHLY, CDR2 FYNNEI. Trimming shortened V by 0 bases and J by 0 bases, and 14 bases separated the two germline ends. CDR3 residues: CASSEALGGIYQETQYF. The CDR3 nucleotides are TGTGCCAGCAGTGAAGCGCTTGGGGGGATCTACCAAGAGACCCAGTACTTC.

The V and J genes are TRBV7-9 and TRBJ1-2; no definite D call. V dropped 1 base and J dropped 0 bases, with 12 bases sitting between them. The length of the CDR3 is 16 residues. The germline gives CDR1 SEHNR, CDR2 FQNEAQ (reference sequence). Here the CDR3 reads CASSLGGGLANYGYTF. CDR3 bases: TGTGCCAGCAGCTTAGGAGGCGGCCTAGCTAACTATGGCTACACCTTC.

The V gene is TRBV9, the J gene TRBJ1-4; tentative D call: TRBD1 (6 bases). Trimming removed 2 bases from V and 3 bases from J, with 11 bases in between. The germline CDR1 and CDR2 sequences are SGDLS and YYNGEE. This CDR3 spans 15 amino acids. The CDR3 DNA is TGTGCCAGCAGCGTGACAGGTTTTGCTAATGAAAAACTGTTTTTT. Encoded protein: CASSVTGFANEKLFF.

The CDR3 region has the DNA TGTGCCATCAGGGAAGGGGGTTCCGGGGAGCTGTTTTTT. It specifies CAIREGGSGELFF. V gene TRBV10-3 combines with J gene TRBJ2-2; D possibly corresponds to TRBD1 (6 bases). V lost 6 bases, J lost 6 bases, and 11 bases lay in between. Germline V gene data show CDR1 as ENHRY and CDR2 as SYGVKD. The CDR3 is made up of 13 amino acids.

The gene calls are TRBV19 and TRBJ2-7; 7 bases are a match to TRBD2. CDR1 and CDR2 (germline): LNHDA, SQIVND (reference sequence). The CDR3 loop spans 13 amino acids. V was pared by 8 bases and J by 0 bases, with 4 bases of the junction left unmatched. The CDR3 DNA reads TGTGCCAGTGCAAGGACTAGCTCCTACGAGCAGTACTTC. Protein: CASARTSSYEQYF. Filled out from reference TRBV19 and TRBJ2-7, the complete variable domain reads DGGITQSPKYLFRKEGQNVTLSCEQNLNHDAMYWYRQDPGQGLRLIYYSQIVNDFQKGDIAEGYSVSREKKESFPLTVTSAQKNPTAFYLCASARTSSYEQYFGPGTRLTVT.

The chain is built from TRBV6-5 and TRBJ2-7; perhaps TRBD1 as D (5 bases). Deletions cut 0 bases from V and 2 bases from J, with 11 bases between. The CDR3 runs 15 residues. Germline V lookup: CDR1 MNHEY, CDR2 SVGAGI. The CDR3 reads CASSYSIQATYEQYF. CDR3 DNA: TGTGCCAGCAGTTACTCGATACAGGCAACCTACGAGCAGTACTTC.

V usage is TRBV19 and J usage is TRBJ2-1, with 7 bases aligning to TRBD2. The CDR3 has 15 amino acids. Looked up from germline, CDR1 is LNHDA and CDR2 is SQIVND (reference sequence). V dropped 3 bases and J dropped 9; count of bases not matched to a gene: 11. The CDR3 is CASSIRPGGGSEQFF. The CDR3 nucleotides are TGTGCCAGTAGTATCCGGCCGGGAGGAGGCTCTGAGCAGTTCTTC.